A selection of T cell receptor beta chains follows, all from one sample in a study of identical twins. TCRdb used MiXCR to reprocess the 5' RACE reads, holding one entry per CDR3 protein. The data contain around 500,000 distinct CDR3 sequences, approximately 15% of them seen just once; the ten biggest clones take up approximately 0.52%. These same records also appear under a second study, on yellow fever vaccine responses in identical twins.

Specimen: CD4+ T cells sorted from blood. These receptors all come from a woman between 18 and 29 years old in good health. Each CDR3 is given with its conserved first and last residue. Fields, in order: clone size, D gene, V gene, J gene, CDR3 protein, CDR3 DNA. A D gene is named only where the DNA matches it firmly. A clone size is listed for some rows: how often the clone was seen (once, few, many), or a class if it is expanded.

>few|-|TRBV27|TRBJ1-1
CASSEQGLVGTEAFF
TGTGCCAGCAGTGAACAGGGATTGGTCGGCACTGAAGCTTTCTTT
>-|-|TRBV7-8|TRBJ1-5
CASRVDGSNQPQHF
TGTGCCAGCAGAGTAGACGGTAGCAATCAGCCCCAGCATTTT
>-|-|TRBV7-2|TRBJ2-7
CASRVGLNSYEQYF
TGTGCCAGCCGCGTCGGGCTTAACTCCTACGAGCAGTACTTC
>-|-|TRBV6-1|TRBJ2-1
CASSQDQYNEQFF
TGTGCCAGCAGTCAAGACCAATACAATGAGCAGTTCTTC
>-|-|TRBV18|TRBJ2-3
CASSLWASETDTQYF
TGTGCCAGCTCACTTTGGGCTAGCGAGACAGATACGCAGTATTTT
>-|TRBD1|TRBV28|TRBJ2-6
CASSLRDRGKVLTF
TGTGCCAGCAGTCTCCGGGACAGGGGAAAGGTCCTGACTTTC
>-|TRBD2|TRBV9|TRBJ2-1
CASSVDIGTGGTYNEQFF
TGTGCCAGCAGCGTAGATATTGGGACGGGGGGAACCTACAATGAGCAGTTCTTC
>few|-|TRBV12-5|TRBJ2-5
CASGLGASAQETQYF
TGTGCTAGTGGTTTGGGGGCGAGTGCCCAAGAGACCCAGTACTTC
>-|-|TRBV29-1|TRBJ2-1
CSVALSSYNEQFF
TGCAGCGTTGCTTTGAGCTCCTACAATGAGCAGTTCTTC
>few|TRBD1|TRBV28|TRBJ2-7
CASVYAGTGTSRQYF
TGTGCCAGCGTCTACGCCGGGACAGGGACCTCGAGGCAGTACTTC
>-|-|TRBV7-9|TRBJ2-1
CASSLAGGNIPNEQFF
TGTGCCAGCAGCTTAGCGGGGGGCAATATCCCCAATGAGCAGTTCTTC
>few|-|TRBV6-5|TRBJ2-3
CASSYRSPDTQYF
TGTGCCAGCAGTTATCGCAGCCCGGATACGCAGTATTTT
>-|-|TRBV6-2/TRBV6-3|TRBJ2-1
CASSYSPGGSSYNEQFF
TGTGCCAGCAGTTACAGTCCGGGCGGAAGCTCCTACAATGAGCAGTTCTTC
>few|TRBD2|TRBV12-3/TRBV12-4|TRBJ2-3
CASRPSGGALITDTQYF
TGTGCCAGCAGACCTAGCGGGGGGGCCCTTATCACAGATACGCAGTATTTT
>-|-|TRBV10-3|TRBJ2-2
CAISVVGELFF
TGTGCCATCAGCGTAGTCGGGGAGCTGTTTTTT
>-|-|TRBV5-8|TRBJ2-1
CASSMTPQVYNEQFF
TGTGCCAGCAGCATGACCCCTCAGGTCTACAATGAGCAGTTCTTC